These T cell receptor beta chains were read from a single sample in a study of regulatory T cells in long-lasting Graves disease. TCRdb itself ran the multiplex PCR reads through MiXCR, one entry per CDR3 protein. In the table there are 400,000 to 500,000 distinct CDR3 sequences, 12% to 15% of which are singletons. These data are also associated with another study on T cells in Graves' hyperthyroidism and ophthalmopathy.

This material consisted of peripheral blood mononuclear cells (PBMCs), taken at new diagnosis, from a patient treated with antithyroid drugs. The receptor set was obtained from a woman in her fifties or sixties with Graves disease. Both conserved end residues are trimmed from each CDR3.

v_gene	j_gene	CDR3aa
TRBV2	TRBJ2-3	ASSGPGGTDTQY
TRBV30	TRBJ2-7	AWRTGGTYEQY
TRBV12-3/TRBV12-4	TRBJ2-5	ASRQGNQETQY
TRBV20-1	TRBJ2-1	SAKQRNEQF
TRBV19	TRBJ2-7	ASSILPLGVGTYEQY
TRBV28	TRBJ2-2	ASSSPPGQATGELF
TRBV7-7	TRBJ2-1	ASSLSWAGGPSEQF
TRBV10-3	TRBJ2-5	AISDRAGETQY
TRBV7-2	TRBJ2-7	ASAYPGLAGVEQY
TRBV29-1	TRBJ2-1	SVEGEQYAYNEQF
TRBV28	TRBJ2-1	ASSSGTEPNEQF
TRBV27	TRBJ1-4	ASAGGNNEKLF
TRBV3-1	TRBJ2-3	ASSQFLSGISTDTQY
TRBV7-9	TRBJ2-1	ASSLTDHSYNEQF
TRBV3-1	TRBJ1-1	ASKIGTEAF
TRBV15	TRBJ2-3	ATSRGFTSGRVVDTQY
TRBV20-1	TRBJ1-3	SAATNSGNTIY
TRBV27	TRBJ2-1	ASSSPNPVGGSYNEQF
TRBV6-1	TRBJ2-7	ASSDLGRAYSYEQY
TRBV4-1	TRBJ2-1	ASSQNLDEQF
TRBV12-3/TRBV12-4	TRBJ2-3	ASSLALLAVSDTQY
TRBV2	TRBJ2-7	ASTVDKPYEQY
TRBV20-1	TRBJ1-6	GGIGTDFSPLH
TRBV20-1	TRBJ2-1	SARGSRAMLNEQF
TRBV24-1	TRBJ2-3	ATKYSGSRITDTQY
TRBV28	TRBJ2-7	ASNPGTSGSYEQY
TRBV12-3/TRBV12-4	TRBJ1-5	ASSFPDRGKLNQPQH
TRBV24-1	TRBJ2-1	AVGLAGGNEQF
TRBV27	TRBJ1-2	ASSSPDRGGYT
TRBV4-1	TRBJ2-3	ASSQGIQTDTQY
TRBV2	TRBJ1-5	ASSEGLGGQPQH
TRBV3-1	TRBJ2-4	ASSQGRTGSNIQY
TRBV3-1	TRBJ2-7	ASSLTGTSGNEQY
TRBV28	TRBJ1-4	ASSRTRGEKLF
TRBV11-2	TRBJ2-6	ASARVSGANVLT
TRBV10-1	TRBJ2-3	ASSDLDGTGGPDTQY
TRBV7-9	TRBJ1-2	ASSLDGVLYGYT
TRBV20-1	TRBJ1-1	SARGQGARNTEAF
TRBV11-2	TRBJ2-1	ASSPRTQAFSYNEQF
TRBV29-1	TRBJ2-1	SVSKGLGSYNEQF
TRBV5-1	TRBJ2-6	ASSSMAAGDSYGANVLT
TRBV7-8	TRBJ2-2	ASSPMGFGGELF
TRBV5-6	TRBJ2-2	ASTQGYTGELF
TRBV5-1	TRBJ2-5	ASSLTREGRQTQY
TRBV2	TRBJ2-2	ASSEWGTGELF
TRBV10-3	TRBJ2-7	AISLTGTGPYEQY
TRBV3-1	TRBJ2-5	ASSWTGLQETQY
TRBV28	TRBJ2-7	ASNTGSNSYEQY
TRBV2	TRBJ1-5	ASSSGTSNQPQH
TRBV7-2	TRBJ2-1	ASSPQAAGGEQF
TRBV6-9	NA	ASSYPRARSEQF
TRBV5-1	TRBJ2-1	ASSSSTAGGPSYEQF